A selection of T cell receptor beta chains follows, all from one sample in a study of cytotoxic CD8 clonotypes in ibrutinib-treated CLL. TCRdb's table, derived via immunoSEQ multiplex PCR, lists solely in-frame clones and lacks some. The sample carries about 80,000 clones, roughly three quarters recorded once. The sequences come from PBMCs, collected after 12 months of ibrutinib treatment. The receptors were gathered from a human donor with chronic lymphocytic leukemia. Both conserved end residues are part of each CDR3. Clone size is shown for a subset of rows, as once, few, many or a class of expanded clone.

TRBJ1-1,TRBV2,NA,CASRQNTEAFF
TRBJ1-1,TRBV28,NA,CASSLLSVPNTEAFF
TRBJ2-1,TRBV4-2,few,CASSQPLRGNEQFF
TRBJ2-5,TRBV4-1,NA,CASSQGRDRGRETQYF
TRBJ1-1,TRBV27,NA,CASSVRGNTEAFF
TRBJ1-1,TRBV27,NA,CASSFLGSDAFF
TRBJ1-2,TRBV28,NA,CASTGQGTVYTF
TRBJ2-7,TRBV6-1,few,CASSEHGQGGREQYF
TRBJ2-4,TRBV7-9,NA,CASSPPLRGGNIQYF
TRBJ1-5,TRBV6-6,NA,CASSYSSGYQPQHF
TRBJ2-3,TRBV27,NA,CASSLSKTSGVEDTQYF
TRBJ2-2,TRBV18,few,CASSRDKNTGELFF
TRBJ2-7,TRBV5-1,once,CASSLGPEVQQYF
TRBJ2-3,TRBV7-2,NA,CASSSLGDTQYF
TRBJ2-7,TRBV2,NA,CASSATGLGREQYF
TRBJ1-1,TRBV9,NA,CASSPPHGNTEAFF
TRBJ2-7,TRBV14,NA,CASSQDLSPGYSYEQYF
TRBJ1-2,TRBV10-3,NA,CAIPRRNNYGYTF
TRBJ2-1,TRBV7-2,NA,CASSPESDSYNEQFF
TRBJ1-6,TRBV19,NA,CASRPTIANSPLHF
TRBJ1-1,TRBV6-6,NA,CATLLTGNTEAFF
TRBJ1-2,TRBV6-5,NA,CASSYTYGYTF
TRBJ2-1,TRBV28,NA,CASSLGLAGGGEQFF
TRBJ2-3,TRBV28,NA,CASSSPGASVTDTQYF
TRBJ2-1,TRBV11-3,NA,CASSLGSGQNNEQFF
TRBJ2-1,TRBV6-1,NA,CASSDATWGGVHEQFF
TRBJ2-7,TRBV19,few,CASSATGPTYEQYF
TRBJ1-5,TRBV19,NA,CASRGWTGGGQPQHF
TRBJ2-2,TRBV7-2,NA,CASSAIVANTGELFF
TRBJ2-3,TRBV28,NA,CASSALDRAADTQYF
TRBJ2-1,TRBV19,NA,CASSIEGWTYNEQFF
TRBJ1-2,TRBV6-5,NA,CASSYSGTYGYTF
TRBJ2-3,TRBV7-3,NA,CASSSRTGGTDTQYF
TRBJ1-1,TRBV18,NA,CASSRQGNTEAFF
TRBJ1-4,TRBV28,once,CASTTPSGPTNEKLFF
TRBJ1-2,TRBV19,few,CASTPGQGGYYGYTF
TRBJ1-2,TRBV29-1,once,CSVEDGSGAGYGYTF
TRBJ1-1,TRBV7-6,NA,CASSLVDSNTEAFF
TRBJ1-4,TRBV28,NA,CASTLPRGKLFF
TRBJ2-7,TRBV5-1,once,CASRSGTAYEQYF
TRBJ1-1,TRBV28,NA,CASTSGDTEAFF
TRBJ2-3,TRBV18,NA,CASSPGSSPDTQYF
TRBJ1-3,TRBV7-9,few,CASSSKTFPSGNTIYF
TRBJ1-3,TRBV6-6,NA,CASRVVGRGSGNTIYF
TRBJ2-3,TRBV5-6,NA,CASSFWPGRGGADTQYF
TRBJ1-2,TRBV6-5,NA,CASSQVRGAGGGYTF
TRBJ2-3,TRBV14,few,CASSQIGLPIGTDTQYF
TRBJ2-7,TRBV4-3,NA,CASSQGGGREQYF
TRBJ1-5,TRBV6-5,NA,CASSYSQVTQPQHF
TRBJ2-2,TRBV9,NA,CASSATRVGPGELFF
TRBJ1-4,TRBV7-9,NA,CASVVDPGEKLFF
TRBJ2-7,TRBV18,NA,CASSPGLAGGRDEQYF
TRBJ1-6,TRBV11-3,many,CASSPGAGTPLHF
TRBJ2-7,TRBV11-3,NA,CASSLVDRYYEQYF
TRBJ1-5,TRBV28,NA,CASSRTGGGNQPQHF
TRBJ2-7,TRBV7-7,NA,CASRGDRAYEQYF